This T cell receptor beta chain is drawn from a study of blood T cell repertoires in COVID-19. Study information: The study drew acute and convalescent COVID-19 samples from the United States, Italy and Spain.

The protocol was immunoSEQ multiplex PCR, while the TCRdb copy is restricted to in-frame clones and leaves out a portion. The sample lists hundreds of thousands of clones, less than 90% seen once, with less than 3% in the top ten. V lost 4 bases and J lost 6, with 16 bases in between. The CDR3 contains 14 residues. Germline CDR1 SGHRS, CDR2 YFSETQ. Enrollees, about 18 to 95 years old, lived in about two dozen US areas. What the recovered Cohort 3 donors had was two negative PCRs, clearance, or symptom resolution. V is TRBV5-1 and J is TRBJ1-2; a weak D match, TRBD1 (6 bases). The specimen was PBMCs or T cells enriched from blood (not recorded which). This receptor was taken from a woman aged 50 to 65 who had recovered from COVID-19. The chain's CDR3 is CASSQQGIADGYTF. The CDR3 DNA reads TGCGCCAGCAGCCAACAGGGAATCGCGGATGGCTACACCTTC.